This TCR beta chain was captured by sequencing in a study of CD8 T cells in Susac syndrome. Reverse transcription of about 0.45 to 1 ug RNA was performed with random hexamers. From the immunoSEQ multiplex PCR reads, TCRdb called clonotypes with MiXCR, one entry per CDR3 protein. The sample yields around 130,000 distinct CDR3 sequences, 90% to 95% seen once. Both CD4+ and CD8+ T cells were negatively isolated, and TEMRA cells underwent FACS enrichment. This clonotype has more than one count but fewer than ten. The sequence derives from a human donor in good health. Sequenced: CD4+ T cells from PBMCs.

CDR3 DNA: TGCGCCAGCAGCTTGGACAGCAGAGCTTCCGAGCAGTACTTC. Encoded protein: CASSLDSRASEQYF. The rearrangement uses TRBV5-1 and TRBJ2-7; D is ambiguous. The CDR3 contains 14 residues. V gave up 0 bases and J gave up 6 bases, with 13 bases separating them. Germline V gene sequence: CDR1 SGHRS, CDR2 YFSETQ.